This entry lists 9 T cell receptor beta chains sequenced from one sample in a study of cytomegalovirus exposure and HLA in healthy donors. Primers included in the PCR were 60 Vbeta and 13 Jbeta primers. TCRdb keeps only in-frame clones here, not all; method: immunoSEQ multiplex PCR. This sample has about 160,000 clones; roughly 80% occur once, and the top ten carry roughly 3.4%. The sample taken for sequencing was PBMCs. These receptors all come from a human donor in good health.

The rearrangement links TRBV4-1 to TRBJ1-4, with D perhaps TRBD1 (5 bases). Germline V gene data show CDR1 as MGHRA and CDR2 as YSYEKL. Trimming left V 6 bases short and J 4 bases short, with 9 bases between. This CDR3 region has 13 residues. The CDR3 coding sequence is TGCGCCAGCAGGGGGCAGGATAATGAAAAACTGTTTTTT. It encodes CASRGQDNEKLFF.

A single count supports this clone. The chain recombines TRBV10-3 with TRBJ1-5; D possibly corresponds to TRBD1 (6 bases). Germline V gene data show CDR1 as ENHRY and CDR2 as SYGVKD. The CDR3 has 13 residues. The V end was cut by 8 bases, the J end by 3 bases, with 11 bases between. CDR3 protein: CAIRDTSNQPQHF. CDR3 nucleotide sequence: TGTGCCATCCGGGACACCTCCAATCAGCCCCAGCATTTT.

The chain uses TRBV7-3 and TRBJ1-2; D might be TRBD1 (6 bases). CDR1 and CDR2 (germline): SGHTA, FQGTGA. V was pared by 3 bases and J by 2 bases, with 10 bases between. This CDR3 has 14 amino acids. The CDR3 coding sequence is TGTGCCAGCAGCTTCGGGGGGCCCAACTATGGCTACACCTTC. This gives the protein CASSFGGPNYGYTF.

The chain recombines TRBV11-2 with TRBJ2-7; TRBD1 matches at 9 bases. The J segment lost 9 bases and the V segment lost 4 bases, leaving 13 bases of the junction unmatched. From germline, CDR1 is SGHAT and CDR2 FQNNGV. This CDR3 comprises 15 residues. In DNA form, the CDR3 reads TGTGCCAGCAGCTCGCTCCGGGACAGGGTCGTACGGCAGTACTTC. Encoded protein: CASSSLRDRVVRQYF.

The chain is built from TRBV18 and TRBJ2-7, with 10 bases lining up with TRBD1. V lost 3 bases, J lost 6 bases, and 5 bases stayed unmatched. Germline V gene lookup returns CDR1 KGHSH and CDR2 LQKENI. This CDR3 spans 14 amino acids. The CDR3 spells CASSPGTGVAEQYF. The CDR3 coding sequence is TGTGCCAGCTCACCCGGGACAGGGGTGGCCGAGCAGTACTTC.

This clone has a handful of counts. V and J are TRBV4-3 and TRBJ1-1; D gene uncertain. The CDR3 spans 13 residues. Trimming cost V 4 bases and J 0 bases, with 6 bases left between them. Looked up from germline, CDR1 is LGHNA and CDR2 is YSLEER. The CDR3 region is CASSPGLNTEAFF. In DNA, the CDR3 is TGCGCCAGCAGCCCCGGGTTGAACACTGAAGCTTTCTTT.

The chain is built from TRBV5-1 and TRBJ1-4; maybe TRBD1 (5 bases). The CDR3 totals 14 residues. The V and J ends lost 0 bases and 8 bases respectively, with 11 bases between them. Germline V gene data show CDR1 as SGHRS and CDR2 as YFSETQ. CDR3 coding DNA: TGCGCCAGCAGCTTGGCCGGGGGAGAAGAAAAACTGTTTTTT. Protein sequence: CASSLAGGEEKLFF. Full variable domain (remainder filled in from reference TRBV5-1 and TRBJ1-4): KAGVTQTPRYLIKTRGQQVTLSCSPISGHRSVSWYQQTPGQGLQFLFEYFSETQRNKGNFPGRFSGRQFSNSRSEMNVSTLELGDSALYLCASSLAGGEEKLFFGSGTQLSVL.

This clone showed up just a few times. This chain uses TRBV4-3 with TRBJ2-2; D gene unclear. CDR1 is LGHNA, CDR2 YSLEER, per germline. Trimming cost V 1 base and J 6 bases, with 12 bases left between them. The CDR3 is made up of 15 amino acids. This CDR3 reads CASSQVVRRSGELFF. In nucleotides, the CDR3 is TGCGCCAGCAGCCAAGTAGTGCGCCGGTCCGGGGAGCTGTTTTTT.

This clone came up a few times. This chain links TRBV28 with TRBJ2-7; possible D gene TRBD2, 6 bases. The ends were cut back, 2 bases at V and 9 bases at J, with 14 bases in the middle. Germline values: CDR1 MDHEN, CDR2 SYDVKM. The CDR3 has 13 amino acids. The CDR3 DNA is TGTGCCAGCAGTTTAGGAATGCAGGGAGGGCAGTACTTC. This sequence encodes CASSLGMQGGQYF.